One and the same sample provided the 11 T cell receptor beta chains below, sequenced in a study of blood T cell repertoires in COVID-19. Assay used: immunoSEQ multiplex PCR; TCRdb lists only in-frame clones, some missing. The sample has under 300,000 clones, roughly nine tenths seen once; the top ten hold about 2%. Specimen: PBMCs or T cells enriched from blood (not recorded which). The receptor set was obtained from an older woman who had recovered from COVID-19.

V usage is TRBV13 and J usage is TRBJ1-5; D is unresolved. Germline lookup yields CDR1 PRHDT and CDR2 FYEKMQ (reference sequence). CDR3 length: 13 residues. The V end lost 6 bases, the J end lost 4 bases, and 10 bases lay between the germline ends. CDR3 bases: TGTGCCAGCAGGCCCCATCGGAATCAGCCCCAGCATTTT. Residues: CASRPHRNQPQHF.

The gene calls are TRBV4-1 and TRBJ2-7; 8 positions agree with TRBD1. J gave up 6 bases and V 2 bases, and 3 bases lay outside the gene matches. This CDR3 comprises 13 residues. Germline V gives CDR1 MGHRA, CDR2 YSYEKL. CDR3 DNA sequence: TGCGCCAGCAGCCAACGGACAGGGTTCGAGCAGTACTTC. Protein product: CASSQRTGFEQYF.

The chain links TRBV27 to TRBJ1-2, with D unclear. Germline assignment: CDR1 MNHEY and CDR2 SMNVEV (reference sequence). V was clipped by 6 bases and J by 8 bases, with 16 bases between them. The CDR3 has 13 amino acids. The CDR3 DNA is TGTGCCAGCAGCCCCGACTTCACGCGGGGCTACACCTTC. Protein product: CASSPDFTRGYTF.

This chain links TRBV9 with TRBJ2-5; D unresolved. V lost 0 bases and J 4 bases, leaving 19 bases between the germline ends. CDR1 and CDR2 from the germline V gene are SGDLS and YYNGEE. CDR3 size: 17 residues. CDR3 protein: CASSVGPYTGLGETQYF. The CDR3 DNA follows: TGTGCCAGCAGCGTAGGACCCTATACGGGTTTGGGAGAGACCCAGTACTTC.

The chain employs TRBV11-3 and TRBJ2-1; TRBD1 matches 9 bases. Trimming removed 3 bases from V and 8 bases from J; junction bases left unmatched: 8. CDR1 and CDR2 from the germline V gene are SGHNT and YENEEA. This CDR3 has 15 residues. CDR3 nucleotides: TGTGCCAGCAGCTTCGGTGGAACAGGGGGCGATGAGCAGTTCTTC. Amino acids: CASSFGGTGGDEQFF.

The chain is built from TRBV28 and TRBJ1-1, with D possibly TRBD1 on 5 matching bases. CDR3 length: 14 residues. Germline values: CDR1 MDHEN, CDR2 SYDVKM. The germline V and J ends were trimmed by 6 bases and 1 base, with 12 bases remaining between them. The DNA of the CDR3 is TGTGCCAGCAGCCTCGTAACAGGGAACACTGAAGCTTTCTTT. This encodes CASSLVTGNTEAFF.

V and J are TRBV2 and TRBJ2-1; perhaps TRBD2 as D (6 bases). V shed 7 bases and J shed 5 bases, with 18 bases lying between them. CDR1 SNHLY and CDR2 FYNNEI come from the germline V gene. The CDR3 sequence is 15 residues long. CDR3 DNA sequence: TGTGCCAGCATGAGTCGGGAGACCTATAACAATGAGCAGTTCTTC. Amino acids: CASMSRETYNNEQFF.

The V and J genes are TRBV19 and TRBJ2-7, with TRBD2 matching over 10 bases. The CDR3 spans 13 residues. V trimming: 6 bases; J trimming: 1 base; junction bases outside the gene matches: 0. Per the germline V gene, CDR1 is LNHDA and CDR2 is SQIVND (reference sequence). The CDR3 here is CASRLAGSYEQYF. The CDR3 DNA follows: TGTGCCAGTAGACTAGCGGGGTCCTACGAGCAGTACTTC.

The chain is built from TRBV10-2 and TRBJ1-1, with D possibly matching TRBD1 (6 bases). V was trimmed by 0 bases and J by 6 bases, leaving 11 bases between them. The CDR3 is 14 residues long. The germline V gene encodes CDR1 WSHSY and CDR2 SAAADI. The CDR3 loop reads CASSESRGSAEAFF. For the CDR3, the DNA is TGCGCCAGCAGTGAGTCCAGGGGATCAGCTGAAGCTTTCTTT.

The chain is built from TRBV7-2 and TRBJ1-2, with D perhaps TRBD1 (5 bases). This CDR3 contains 16 residues. V lost 7 bases to trimming and J lost 6 bases, with 24 bases between them. The germline gives CDR1 SGHTA, CDR2 FQGNSA. CDR3 nucleotides: TGTGCCAGCACCTTTCCAGGGTTGAGTGAAAGGAATGGCTACACCTTC. The encoded protein is CASTFPGLSERNGYTF. Together with reference TRBV7-2 and TRBJ1-2, the CDR3 gives the full variable domain: GAGVSQSPSNKVTEKGKDVELRCDPISGHTALYWYRQSLGQGLEFLIYFQGNSAPDKSGLPSDRFSAERTGGSVSTLTIQRTQQEDSAVYLCASTFPGLSERNGYTFGSGTRLTVV.

This clone came up once. This chain uses TRBV27 with TRBJ1-1, with TRBD1 identical over 7 bases. Looked up from germline, CDR1 is MNHEY and CDR2 is SMNVEV (reference sequence). The CDR3 is 16 residues long. V trimming: 4 bases; J trimming: 4 bases; junction bases outside the gene matches: 12. The CDR3 sequence is CASSSLRYSGGTEAFF. CDR3 in DNA: TGTGCCAGCAGTTCCCTAAGATACTCAGGGGGCACTGAAGCTTTCTTT.